This TCR beta chain was obtained from a study of early T cells in non-severe SARS-CoV-2 infection. V lost 3 bases and J lost 4, with 12 bases in between. Germline V gene lookup returns CDR1 DFQATT and CDR2 SNEGSKA (reference sequence). The CDR3 has 13 amino acids. In TCRdb, the 5' RACE reads were re-called with MiXCR into one record per CDR3 protein. This table has more than 65,000 distinct CDR3 sequences, about an eighth appearing once. The clonotype comes from an adult who was a healthcare worker with PCR-confirmed SARS-CoV-2 infection or an uninfected control (not recorded which). The V call is TRBV20-1, the J call TRBJ2-5; no clear D gene. This sample comprised whole blood, obtained at baseline. This CDR3 reads CSARVNGPETQYF. CDR3 DNA sequence: TGCAGTGCTAGGGTAAACGGGCCAGAGACCCAGTACTTC.